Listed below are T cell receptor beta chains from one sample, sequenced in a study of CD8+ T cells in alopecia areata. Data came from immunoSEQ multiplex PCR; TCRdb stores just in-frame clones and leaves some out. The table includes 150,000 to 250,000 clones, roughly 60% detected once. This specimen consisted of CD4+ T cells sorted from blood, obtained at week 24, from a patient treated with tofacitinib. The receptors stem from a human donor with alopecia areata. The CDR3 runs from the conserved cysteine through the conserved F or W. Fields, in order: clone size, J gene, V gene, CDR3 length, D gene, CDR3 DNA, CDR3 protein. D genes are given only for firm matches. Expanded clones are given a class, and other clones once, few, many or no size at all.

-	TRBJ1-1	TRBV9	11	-	TGTGCCAGCAGCGACTGGCGAGTGGCTTTCTTT	CASSDWRVAFF
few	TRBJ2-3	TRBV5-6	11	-	TGTGCCAGCAGCTTGGCAGATACGCAGTATTTT	CASSLADTQYF
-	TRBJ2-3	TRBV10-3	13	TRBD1	TGTGCCATCAGTGACTCACAGGGGGATACGCAGTATTTT	CAISDSQGDTQYF
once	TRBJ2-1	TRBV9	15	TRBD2	TGTGCCAGCAGCGTGACTAGCGGGAGTGGTTATGAGCAGTTCTTC	CASSVTSGSGYEQFF
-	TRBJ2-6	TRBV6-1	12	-	TGTGCCAGTAGGGGGGTTCTCAACGTCCTGACTTTC	CASRGVLNVLTF
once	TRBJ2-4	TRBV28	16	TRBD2	TGTGCCAGCAGTCCACCGTGGGGGGGTCTGGGAAACATTCAGTACTTC	CASSPPWGGLGNIQYF
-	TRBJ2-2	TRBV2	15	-	TGTGCCAGCAGTGGGGGCAGGGCCGCGACCGGGGAGCTGTTTTTT	CASSGGRAATGELFF
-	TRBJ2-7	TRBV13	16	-	TGTGCCAGCAGCCCAAACGGTCCTACCCATGCCGGGGAGCAGTACTTC	CASSPNGPTHAGEQYF
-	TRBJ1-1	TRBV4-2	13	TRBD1	TGTGCCAGCAGCCGCAGGGGGAATACTGAAGCTTTCTTT	CASSRRGNTEAFF
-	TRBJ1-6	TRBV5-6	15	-	TGTGCCAGCAGCTTGGCGGGCCAGGGGTGGTCACCCCTCCACTTT	CASSLAGQGWSPLHF
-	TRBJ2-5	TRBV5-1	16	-	TGCGCCAGCAGCTTGGCCGCCCAGAGTTACCAAGAGACCCAGTACTTC	CASSLAAQSYQETQYF
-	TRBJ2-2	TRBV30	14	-	TGTGCCTGGAGCCAGACAGGCATCACCGGGGAGCTGTTTTTT	CAWSQTGITGELFF
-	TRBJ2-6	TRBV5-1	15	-	TGCGCCAGCAGCCCAAGAACGTCTGGGGCCAACGTCCTGACTTTC	CASSPRTSGANVLTF
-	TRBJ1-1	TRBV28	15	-	TGTGCCAGCAGTATCCCCGGGATAAAGAACACTGAAGCTTTCTTT	CASSIPGIKNTEAFF
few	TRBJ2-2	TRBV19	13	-	TGTGCCAGTGGACGACACGGCGAATGGGAGCTGTTTTTT	CASGRHGEWELFF
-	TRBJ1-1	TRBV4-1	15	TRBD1	TGCGCCAGCAGCCACCTCGGGACAGCGAACACTGAAGCTTTCTTT	CASSHLGTANTEAFF
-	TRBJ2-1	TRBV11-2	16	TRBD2	TGTGCCAGCAGCCGGATTCTAGCGGGTGCCCACAATGAGCAGTTCTTC	CASSRILAGAHNEQFF
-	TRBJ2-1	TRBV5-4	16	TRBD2	TGTGCCAGCAGCGCACGGACTAGCGGAGGAAACAATGAGCAGTTCTTC	CASSARTSGGNNEQFF
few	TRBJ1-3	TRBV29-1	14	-	TGCAGCGTGGAAACAGATAACTCTGGAAACACCATATATTTT	CSVETDNSGNTIYF
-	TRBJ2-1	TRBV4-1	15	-	TGCGCCAGCAGCCAAGAAGGGCTAACCTACAATGAGCAGTTCTTC	CASSQEGLTYNEQFF
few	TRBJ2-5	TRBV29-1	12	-	TGCAGCGTTAAGGGTCTTCGGGAGACCCAGTACTTC	CSVKGLRETQYF